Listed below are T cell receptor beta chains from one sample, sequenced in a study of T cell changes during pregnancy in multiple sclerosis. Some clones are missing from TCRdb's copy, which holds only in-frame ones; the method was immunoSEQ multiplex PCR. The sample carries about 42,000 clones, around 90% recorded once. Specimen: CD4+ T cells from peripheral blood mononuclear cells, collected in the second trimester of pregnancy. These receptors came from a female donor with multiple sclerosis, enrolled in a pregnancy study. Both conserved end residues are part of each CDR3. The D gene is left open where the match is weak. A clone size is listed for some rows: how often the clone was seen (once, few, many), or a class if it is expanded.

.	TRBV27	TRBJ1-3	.	CASGRPGNTIYF	TGTGCCAGCGGGCGCCCTGGAAACACCATATATTTT
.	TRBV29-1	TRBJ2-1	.	CSVEVFSYNEQFF	TGCAGCGTTGAAGTATTCTCCTACAATGAGCAGTTCTTC
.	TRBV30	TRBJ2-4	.	CAWSGLAKNIQYF	TGTGCCTGGAGTGGGCTAGCCAAAAACATTCAGTACTTC
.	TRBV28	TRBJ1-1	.	CASILAGTEAFF	TGTGCCAGCATCCTGGCTGGCACTGAAGCTTTCTTT
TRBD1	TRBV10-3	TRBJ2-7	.	CAIHDRGTDEQYF	TGTGCCATCCACGACAGGGGGACGGACGAGCAGTACTTC
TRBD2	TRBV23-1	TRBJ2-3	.	CASSHASGYTDTQYF	TGCGCCAGCAGTCATGCTAGCGGGTACACAGATACGCAGTATTTT
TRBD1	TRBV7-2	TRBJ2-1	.	CASSLGGTGGNEQFF	TGTGCCAGCAGCTTAGGGGGGACAGGCGGGAATGAGCAGTTCTTC
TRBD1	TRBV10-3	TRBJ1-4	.	CAISEDRGKEKLFF	TGTGCCATCAGCGAGGACAGGGGAAAGGAAAAACTGTTTTTT
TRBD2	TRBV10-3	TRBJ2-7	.	CAISEFRLAGAYEQYF	TGTGCCATCAGTGAGTTTCGACTAGCGGGGGCCTACGAGCAGTACTTC
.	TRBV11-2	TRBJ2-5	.	CASSLDPVTQETQYF	TGTGCCAGCAGCTTAGATCCGGTGACACAAGAGACCCAGTACTTC
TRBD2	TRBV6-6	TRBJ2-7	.	CASSPRTSGIGEQYF	TGTGCCAGCAGTCCCCGGACTAGCGGGATAGGGGAGCAGTACTTC
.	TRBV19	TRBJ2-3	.	CASRVADTQYF	TGTGCCAGTAGGGTAGCAGATACGCAGTATTTT
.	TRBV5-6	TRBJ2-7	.	CASSLPPYEQYF	TGTGCCAGCAGCCTTCCTCCCTACGAGCAGTACTTC
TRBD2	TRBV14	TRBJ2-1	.	CASSQSELAGGKSYNEQFF	TGTGCCAGCAGCCAATCCGAACTAGCGGGAGGGAAATCCTACAATGAGCAGTTCTTC
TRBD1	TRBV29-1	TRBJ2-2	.	CSGGTGATGELFF	TGCAGCGGAGGGACAGGGGCCACCGGGGAGCTGTTTTTT
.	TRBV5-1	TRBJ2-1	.	CASSLGVTGYNEQFF	TGCGCCAGCAGCTTGGGGGTCACGGGATACAATGAGCAGTTCTTC
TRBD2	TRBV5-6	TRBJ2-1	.	CASSIPGTSGWGDEQFF	TGTGCCAGCAGCATCCCCGGGACTAGCGGGTGGGGGGATGAGCAGTTCTTC
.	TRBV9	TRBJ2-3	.	CASSVGLSTDTQYF	TGTGCCAGCAGCGTAGGGCTCAGCACAGATACGCAGTATTTT
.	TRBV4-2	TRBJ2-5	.	CASSPETSLQTQYF	TGTGCCAGCAGCCCCGAGACTAGTCTTCAGACCCAGTACTTC
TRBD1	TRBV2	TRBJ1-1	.	CASRQTGVRNTEAFF	TGTGCCAGCAGACAAACAGGGGTGAGGAACACTGAAGCTTTCTTT
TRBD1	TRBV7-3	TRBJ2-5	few	CASRPSPRDREETQYF	TGTGCCAGCAGACCATCCCCCCGGGACAGGGAAGAGACCCAGTACTTC
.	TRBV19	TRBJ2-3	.	CASSTPRSGLLHTDTQYF	TGTGCCAGTAGTACCCCCAGGTCCGGACTACTCCACACAGATACGCAGTATTTT
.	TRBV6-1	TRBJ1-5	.	CASSDAGKNQPQHF	TGTGCCAGCAGTGATGCAGGGAAGAATCAGCCCCAGCATTTT
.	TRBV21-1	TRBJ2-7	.	CASTHTPGQGVYEQYF	TGTGCCAGCACCCACACACCGGGACAGGGTGTCTACGAGCAGTACTTC
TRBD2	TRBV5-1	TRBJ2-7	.	CASSTHSGSDYEQYF	TGCGCCAGCAGCACACATAGCGGGAGCGACTACGAGCAGTACTTC
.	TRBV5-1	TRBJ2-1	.	CASSREGLRNEQFF	TGCGCCAGCAGCCGAGAGGGCCTTCGGAATGAGCAGTTCTTC
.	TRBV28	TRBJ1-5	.	CASSPSGQPQHF	TGTGCCAGCAGCCCTTCAGGACAGCCCCAGCATTTT
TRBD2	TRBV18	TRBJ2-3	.	CASSPLAGDLTDTQYF	TGTGCCAGCTCACCCTTAGCGGGAGACCTCACAGATACGCAGTATTTT
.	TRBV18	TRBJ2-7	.	CASSPRQAPRSSGEQYF	TGTGCCAGCTCACCCCGACAGGCCCCCCGGTCGTCGGGAGAGCAGTACTTC
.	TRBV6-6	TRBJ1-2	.	CASRRDLTGGYTF	TGTGCCAGCAGGAGGGACCTTACAGGGGGCTACACCTTC
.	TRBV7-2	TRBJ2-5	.	CASSRQGYQETQYF	TGTGCCAGCAGCCGTCAGGGTTACCAAGAGACCCAGTACTTC
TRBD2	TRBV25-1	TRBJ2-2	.	CASSEYGGLNTGELFF	TGTGCCAGCAGTGAATATGGGGGACTAAACACCGGGGAGCTGTTTTTT
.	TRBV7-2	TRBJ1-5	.	CASSARADNQPQHF	TGTGCCAGCAGCGCCAGGGCCGACAATCAGCCCCAGCATTTT
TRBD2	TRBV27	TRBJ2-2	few	CASTTSGLAGNTGELFF	TGTGCCAGCACAACCTCGGGACTAGCGGGTAACACCGGGGAGCTGTTTTTT
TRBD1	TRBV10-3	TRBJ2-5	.	CAISTPTGGRTMQETQYF	TGTGCCATCAGTACACCGACAGGGGGCAGGACTATGCAAGAGACCCAGTACTTC
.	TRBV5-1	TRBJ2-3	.	CASSLAADTQYF	TGCGCCAGCAGCTTGGCGGCAGATACGCAGTATTTT
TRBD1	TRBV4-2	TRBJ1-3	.	CASSQNTGQGGGNTIYF	TGTGCCAGCAGCCAAAATACCGGACAGGGGGGTGGAAACACCATATATTTT
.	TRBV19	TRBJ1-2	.	CASSMQGNYGYTF	TGTGCCAGTAGTATGCAGGGGAACTATGGCTACACCTTC
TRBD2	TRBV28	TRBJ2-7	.	CASSSGLAGEVGSEQYF	TGTGCCAGCAGTTCCGGACTAGCGGGAGAGGTGGGCTCCGAGCAGTACTTC
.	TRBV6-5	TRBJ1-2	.	CASSTPGVLWGYTF	TGTGCCAGCAGTACCCCGGGGGTGTTGTGGGGCTACACCTTC
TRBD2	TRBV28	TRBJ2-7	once	CASSSPGLAGVEQYF	TGTGCCAGCAGTTCCCCCGGACTAGCGGGAGTCGAGCAGTACTTC
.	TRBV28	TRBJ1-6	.	CASSFLLSPLHF	TGTGCCAGCAGTTTCTTATTATCACCCCTCCACTTT
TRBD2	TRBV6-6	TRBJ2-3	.	CASRGSGRFTDTQYF	TGTGCCAGCAGGGGTAGCGGGCGATTCACAGATACGCAGTATTTT
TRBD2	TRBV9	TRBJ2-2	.	CASSVGLASTGELFF	TGTGCCAGCAGCGTAGGACTAGCATCCACCGGGGAGCTGTTTTTT
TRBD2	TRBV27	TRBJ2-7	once	CASGRTSGSYEQYF	TGTGCCAGCGGAAGGACTAGCGGGAGTTACGAGCAGTACTTC
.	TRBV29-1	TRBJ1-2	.	CSMSRGDYGYTF	TGTAGTATGTCCCGAGGAGACTATGGCTACACCTTC
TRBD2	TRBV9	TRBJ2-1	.	CASTTSSGTRTGEQFF	TGTGCCAGCACCACGTCTAGCGGGACTCGGACGGGTGAGCAGTTCTTC
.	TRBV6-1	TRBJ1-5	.	CASSEPGLNQPQHF	TGTGCCAGCAGTGAACCGGGACTTAATCAGCCCCAGCATTTT
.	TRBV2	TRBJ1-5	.	CASRRDISNQPQHF	TGTGCCAGCAGGAGGGACATTAGCAATCAGCCCCAGCATTTT
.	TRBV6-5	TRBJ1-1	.	CASSPTASTHTEAFF	TGTGCCAGCAGTCCCACAGCATCAACCCACACTGAAGCTTTCTTT
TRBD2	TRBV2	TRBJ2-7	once	CASSEGRATSGTYEQYF	TGTGCCAGCAGTGAAGGGCGAGCGACTAGCGGGACCTACGAGCAGTACTTC
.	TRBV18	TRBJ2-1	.	CASSRTDTYNEQFF	TGTGCCAGCTCACGGACGGACACGTACAATGAGCAGTTCTTC
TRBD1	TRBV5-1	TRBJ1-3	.	CASSLAGQAISGNTIYF	TGCGCCAGCAGCTTGGCCGGACAGGCTATCTCTGGAAACACCATATATTTT
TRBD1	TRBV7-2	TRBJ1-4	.	CASSSQTGPNEKLFF	TGTGCCAGCAGCTCCCAGACAGGGCCTAATGAAAAACTGTTTTTT
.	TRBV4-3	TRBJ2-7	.	CASSPLAGYAGEQYF	TGCGCCAGCAGTCCCCTGGCAGGCTACGCGGGGGAGCAGTACTTC
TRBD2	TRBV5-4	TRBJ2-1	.	CASSEPGLASNEQFF	TGTGCCAGCAGTGAGCCGGGACTAGCTTCCAATGAGCAGTTCTTC